Each of the 30 T cell receptor beta chains below was sequenced from the same sample in a study of T cells after yellow fever vaccination. MiXCR, applied by TCRdb to the 5' RACE reads, yields one record per CDR3 protein. The table lists over 300,000 distinct CDR3 sequences, roughly 4% of them singletons, with just under 25% in the top ten. Sequencing was performed on PBMCs, taken 5 days after the yellow fever booster vaccination. Receptors were obtained from a man in his late teens or twenties who received the YFV17D yellow fever vaccine.

This clonotype was seen a handful of times. V usage is TRBV4-1 and J usage is TRBJ2-3, with D possibly matching TRBD1 (6 bases). The germline V and J ends were trimmed by 0 bases and 4 bases, with 8 bases remaining between them. The CDR3 covers 14 residues. Germline CDR1 and CDR2: MGHRA and YSYEKL. For the CDR3, the DNA is TGCGCCAGCAGCCAAGATTCAGGGGCAGATACGCAGTATTTT. This codes for CASSQDSGADTQYF.

This clonotype has only a few counts. This chain connects TRBV19 to TRBJ2-3, with TRBD2 matching over 8 bases. Germline V gene sequence: CDR1 LNHDA, CDR2 SQIVND (reference sequence). This CDR3 has 16 residues. The ends lost 6 bases at V and 2 bases at J; junction bases unmatched: 10. CDR3 DNA sequence: TGTGCCAGTAGCGCCGGGGGGGCCTCCGCCACAGATACGCAGTATTTT. It is translated as CASSAGGASATDTQYF.

This clonotype was observed at least ten times. The rearrangement joins TRBV3-1 to TRBJ1-1; 7 bases agree with TRBD1. From germline, CDR1 is LGHDT and CDR2 YNNKEL (reference sequence). This CDR3 contains 16 residues. With V trimmed by 1 base and J by 1 base, 6 bases remained unmatched. CDR3 sequence (DNA): TGTGCCAGCAGCCAAGGGGACAGTTCCCCGAACACTGAAGCTTTCTTT. Translating it yields CASSQGDSSPNTEAFF.

The chain uses TRBV30 and TRBJ1-6; perhaps TRBD1 as D (5 bases). Per the germline V gene, CDR1 is GTSNPN and CDR2 is SVGIG (reference sequence). Trimming took off 5 bases at V and 8 bases at J, with 13 bases between the two ends. The CDR3 runs to 13 residues. CDR3 residues: CAWSQGGYSPLHF. The CDR3, as DNA: TGTGCCTGGTCCCAGGGCGGATATTCACCCCTCCACTTT.

This clonotype was found many times. V is TRBV5-1 and J is TRBJ1-1; D is perhaps TRBD1 (5 bases). The CDR3 is 14 residues long. Between the trimmed V and J ends, which lost 6 bases and 3 bases, there was a span of 15 bases. CDR1 and CDR2 (germline): SGHRS, YFSETQ. For the CDR3, the DNA is TGCGCCAGCACCACGCAGGGCAGACACACTGAAGCTTTCTTT. It yields the protein CASTTQGRHTEAFF.

In this sample, this clonotype turned up many times. This chain joins TRBV6-5 and TRBJ2-1; the match to TRBD2 covers 11 bases. This CDR3 has 14 amino acids. Germline V gives CDR1 MNHEY, CDR2 SVGAGI. V shed 4 bases, J shed 8 bases, and the junction held 4 bases outside the gene matches. The CDR3 coding sequence is TGTGCCAGCAGTTTTCGTAGCGGGGGGGATGAGCAGTTCTTC. Protein: CASSFRSGGDEQFF.

This clonotype has just a few counts. This chain uses TRBV28 with TRBJ1-2; a possible D gene is TRBD1 (5 bases). Germline V lookup: CDR1 MDHEN, CDR2 SYDVKM. The CDR3 length is 14 residues. Trimming removed 6 bases at V and 4 bases at J, with 15 bases between. CDR3 bases: TGTGCCAGCAGGTTCCAGGGCCTCCCCTATGGCTACACCTTC. As protein: CASRFQGLPYGYTF.

This clonotype was seen repeatedly, ten times or more. The rearrangement uses TRBV12-3 or TRBV12-4 and TRBJ2-1, with D tentatively TRBD2 (6 bases). V dropped 5 bases and J dropped 6 bases, with 14 bases sitting between them. The CDR3 runs to 14 residues. CDR3 DNA sequence: TGTGCCAGCAGTATGCCGACTAGGCCCAATGAGCAGTTCTTC. Its protein product is CASSMPTRPNEQFF.

This clonotype was picked up many times. The V and J genes are TRBV29-1 and TRBJ2-3; a weak D match, TRBD1 (6 bases). There are 13 residues in the CDR3. CDR1 is SQVTM, CDR2 ANQGSEA, per germline. V lost 4 bases, J lost 3 bases, and 11 bases lay in between. The CDR3: CSVARGMTDTQYF. For the CDR3, the DNA is TGCAGCGTTGCTAGGGGGATGACAGATACGCAGTATTTT.

V and J are TRBV20-1 and TRBJ1-2; no firm D call. The ends were cut back, 3 bases at V and 6 bases at J, with 8 bases in the middle. The CDR3 contains 11 residues. Germline assignment: CDR1 DFQATT and CDR2 SNEGSKA (reference sequence). This CDR3 is CSASLRDGYTF. The CDR3 DNA is TGCAGTGCTAGTTTGCGGGATGGCTACACCTTC.

CDR3 nucleotides: TGCAGCGTTGAAGGGGGACAGATGAACACTGAAGCTTTCTTT. This sequence encodes CSVEGGQMNTEAFF. The genes are TRBV29-1 and TRBJ1-1; TRBD1 agrees at 7 bases. The CDR3 contains 14 residues. V lost 1 base, J lost 0 bases, and 2 bases stayed unmatched. The germline V gene has CDR1 SQVTM and CDR2 ANQGSEA.

Many counts were recorded for this clonotype. The chain links TRBV29-1 to TRBJ1-5; D gene unclear. CDR3 length: 12 residues. V was pared by 6 bases and J by 2 bases, with 8 bases between. CDR1 is SQVTM, CDR2 ANQGSEA, per germline. Here the CDR3 reads CSVAQRNQPQHF. The CDR3, as DNA: TGCAGCGTCGCGCAACGCAATCAGCCCCAGCATTTT.

This clonotype was detected a few times. The chain combines TRBV10-3 with TRBJ2-3, with 8 positions matching TRBD2. This CDR3 has 16 amino acids. Trimming at V came to 4 bases and at J to 0 bases, leaving 6 bases not matched to a gene. CDR1 ENHRY and CDR2 SYGVKD come from the germline V gene. CDR3 residues: CAISGAGGFSTDTQYF. For the CDR3, the DNA is TGTGCCATCAGTGGTGCGGGGGGCTTTAGCACAGATACGCAGTATTTT.

This clonotype appeared a few times. The chain recombines TRBV4-3 with TRBJ2-3; possible D gene TRBD1, 6 bases. This CDR3 is built from 17 residues. Germline assignment: CDR1 LGHNA and CDR2 YSLEER. The V end lost 0 bases, the J end lost 2 bases, and 15 bases lay between the germline ends. CDR3 DNA: TGCGCCAGCAGCCAAGAGAACAAAGGACAGTACACAGATACGCAGTATTTT. As protein: CASSQENKGQYTDTQYF.

This clonotype has only a few counts. The chain has TRBV4-1 and TRBJ2-6; D remains ambiguous. CDR1 and CDR2 from the germline V gene are MGHRA and YSYEKL. This CDR3 has 14 amino acids. The germline V and J ends were trimmed by 4 bases and 2 bases, with 6 bases remaining between them. The CDR3 DNA reads TGCGCCAGCAGCCGAAAACCTGGGGCCAACGTCCTGACTTTC. Its translation: CASSRKPGANVLTF.

This clonotype was counted many times. The V gene is TRBV7-2, the J gene TRBJ1-5; D not certain. Germline assignment: CDR1 SGHTA and CDR2 FQGNSA. Trimming shortened V by 5 bases and J by 5 bases, and 10 bases separated the two germline ends. This CDR3 region has 13 residues. CDR3 DNA sequence: TGTGCCAGCAGCCCTAGGGATGATCAGCCCCAGCATTTT. It yields the protein CASSPRDDQPQHF.

This clonotype has a count of ten or more. This chain's CDR3 is CASSLGQTSYEQYF. CDR3 DNA sequence: TGTGCCAGCAGCTTAGGACAGACCTCCTACGAGCAGTACTTC. The gene calls are TRBV11-3 and TRBJ2-7; possible D gene TRBD1, 5 bases. Germline V gene data show CDR1 as SGHNT and CDR2 as YENEEA. The CDR3 is made up of 14 amino acids. Trimming removed 1 base from V and 0 bases from J, with 7 bases in between.

V gene TRBV9 combines with J gene TRBJ1-1; D remains ambiguous. The V gene lost 0 bases and the J gene lost 3 bases, with 12 bases spanning the gap. This CDR3 has 15 amino acids. The V gene's germline CDR1 is SGDLS and CDR2 YYNGEE. CDR3 sequence: CASSVVPVGDTEAFF. The CDR3 DNA reads as TGTGCCAGCAGCGTAGTTCCGGTCGGCGACACTGAAGCTTTCTTT.

This clonotype was recorded a few times. This rearrangement joins TRBV27 to TRBJ1-5; 8 bases are shared with TRBD1. CDR3 size: 16 residues. Germline assignment: CDR1 MNHEY and CDR2 SMNVEV (reference sequence). V lost 6 bases to trimming and J lost 2 bases; unmatched junction nucleotides: 9. The CDR3 nucleotides are TGTGCCAGCAGCCCCGGACAGGGCAGTCGCAATCAGCCCCAGCATTTT. Translated, it gives CASSPGQGSRNQPQHF.

This clonotype occurred many times. The chain joins TRBV12-3 or TRBV12-4 to TRBJ2-1, with 7 bases identical to TRBD2. The CDR3 has 15 amino acids. With V trimmed by 7 bases and J by 2 bases, 8 bases remained unmatched. The CDR3 DNA sequence: TGTGCCAGCATCAAAGGGGAGGGAACCTACAATGAGCAGTTCTTC. It translates to CASIKGEGTYNEQFF.

Remarks on this clonotype: At one end the junction does not follow the germline gene, possibly because of a read error. V usage is TRBV7-7 and J usage is TRBJ1-3; possible D gene TRBD1, 6 bases. The CDR3 contains 13 residues. Germline assignment: CDR1 SSHAT and CDR2 FNYEAQ (reference sequence). CDR3 coding DNA: TGTGCTAGCAGCCCCGGGGGGCGAGACACCATATATTTT. This gives the protein CASSPGGRDTIYF.

This clonotype occurred many times. Here the CDR3 reads CASTGQGAAEAFF. The CDR3 DNA sequence: TGTGCCAGCACCGGACAGGGTGCGGCTGAAGCTTTCTTT. The rearrangement uses TRBV5-6 and TRBJ1-1; 8 nucleotides line up with TRBD1. Germline lookup yields CDR1 SGHDT and CDR2 YYEEEE. V shed 6 bases and J 6 bases; nucleotides not matched to a gene: 7. The CDR3 length is 13 residues.

This chain joins TRBV18 and TRBJ1-4; D call uncertain. V lost 6 bases and J lost 1, with 12 bases in between. Germline CDR1 and CDR2: KGHSH and LQKENI. The CDR3 extends over 15 amino acids. The CDR3 is CASSPRAGTNEKLFF. The CDR3 DNA reads TGTGCCAGCTCTCCCCGGGCGGGAACTAATGAAAAACTGTTTTTT.

This clonotype was counted between two and nine times. The V gene is TRBV18, the J gene TRBJ2-5; tentative D call: TRBD1 (5 bases). Germline V gives CDR1 KGHSH, CDR2 LQKENI. The V and J ends lost 3 bases and 4 bases respectively, with 9 bases between them. The CDR3 totals 13 residues. The CDR3 nucleotides are TGTGCCAGCTCACCTAACCAGGGAGAGACCCAGTACTTC. Its translation is CASSPNQGETQYF.

The V call is TRBV20-1, the J call TRBJ1-1; a weak D match, TRBD1 (5 bases). Germline V gene sequence: CDR1 DFQATT, CDR2 SNEGSKA (reference sequence). Trimming left V 3 bases short and J 0 bases short, with 14 bases between. The CDR3 contains 15 residues. The CDR3 sequence is CSARAAGGVNTEAFF. CDR3 nucleotides: TGCAGTGCTAGGGCTGCCGGAGGGGTGAACACTGAAGCTTTCTTT.

The chain recombines TRBV4-1 with TRBJ2-1, with 7 bases matching TRBD2. V shed 3 bases, J shed 4 bases, and the junction held 15 bases outside the gene matches. Germline loops: CDR1 MGHRA, CDR2 YSYEKL. The CDR3 totals 18 residues. CDR3 DNA: TGCGCCAGCAGCCAGGTCTACCGGGGGAGGGGAAAATACAATGAGCAGTTCTTC. Translation gives CASSQVYRGRGKYNEQFF.

The sample holds a few counts of this clonotype. The V gene is TRBV7-3, the J gene TRBJ1-1; no clear D gene. V was shortened by 0 bases and J by 4 bases, with 9 bases between the two germline ends. The germline V gene encodes CDR1 SGHTA and CDR2 FQGTGA. CDR3 length equals 14 residues. The CDR3 is CASSLTGKTTEAFF. The CDR3 DNA reads TGTGCCAGCAGCTTAACGGGAAAAACCACTGAAGCTTTCTTT.

J is TRBJ2-3 and V is TRBV5-1; D gene ambiguous. V lost 6 bases, J lost 2 bases, and 10 bases lay in between. Per germline, CDR1 SGHRS and CDR2 YFSETQ. This CDR3 comprises 13 residues. The CDR3 loop reads CASKFDNTDTQYF. The CDR3, as DNA: TGCGCCAGCAAATTTGATAACACAGATACGCAGTATTTT.

This clonotype was detected a few times. This sequence joins TRBV10-3 and TRBJ1-1; D unclear. Trimming took 6 bases from V and 5 from J, leaving 16 bases between them. The germline CDR1 and CDR2 sequences are ENHRY and SYGVKD. This CDR3 comprises 14 residues. This chain's CDR3 is CAIRPRQDGTEAFF. CDR3 DNA: TGTGCCATCAGGCCTCGTCAGGACGGTACTGAAGCTTTCTTT.

This clonotype was detected a few times. This rearrangement joins TRBV11-2 to TRBJ2-5; D is ambiguous. From germline, CDR1 is SGHAT and CDR2 FQNNGV. Trimming pared 4 bases from V and 9 bases from J, leaving 15 bases between. This CDR3 is 13 amino acids long. CDR3 bases: TGTGCCAGCAGCTCCCTACCACGGGCGGCCCAGTACTTC. This sequence encodes CASSSLPRAAQYF.